This TCR beta chain is drawn from a study of T-cell memory formation after mild COVID-19. Across the study: Clusters of TCRs were largely donor specific.

Study-wide points: Largely, contracting CD4+ clones fell within CM and EM, and contracting CD8+ clones within EMRA. Some clones that responded were present in memory (sampled pre-infection), which suggests cross-reactive memory joined.

A note on this clonotype: What it recognizes is unknown.

The TCR alpha and TCR beta cDNA libraries, bearing sample barcodes and UMIs, were generated by 5'RACE using constant-segment primers. TCRdb passed the 5' RACE reads through MiXCR, listing each CDR3 protein once. The sample shows approximately 260,000 distinct CDR3 sequences, about 17% of them seen only once. This CDR3 is 14 amino acids long. With 2 bases clipped from V and 4 bases from J, the junction kept 3 bases outside the gene matches. Looked up from germline, CDR1 is ENHRY and CDR2 is SYGVKD. This TCR was sampled from a man younger than 35 who had mild COVID-19 (a few samples of this study predate the infection). Cell type and time point are not known. The chain recombines TRBV10-3 with TRBJ1-2, with TRBD1 matching over 8 bases. The sample consisted of PBMCs or a T cell subset sorted from them (not recorded which). CDR3 region: CAISEDRGRYGYTF. CDR3 bases: TGTGCCATCAGTGAGGACAGGGGCCGCTATGGCTACACCTTC.